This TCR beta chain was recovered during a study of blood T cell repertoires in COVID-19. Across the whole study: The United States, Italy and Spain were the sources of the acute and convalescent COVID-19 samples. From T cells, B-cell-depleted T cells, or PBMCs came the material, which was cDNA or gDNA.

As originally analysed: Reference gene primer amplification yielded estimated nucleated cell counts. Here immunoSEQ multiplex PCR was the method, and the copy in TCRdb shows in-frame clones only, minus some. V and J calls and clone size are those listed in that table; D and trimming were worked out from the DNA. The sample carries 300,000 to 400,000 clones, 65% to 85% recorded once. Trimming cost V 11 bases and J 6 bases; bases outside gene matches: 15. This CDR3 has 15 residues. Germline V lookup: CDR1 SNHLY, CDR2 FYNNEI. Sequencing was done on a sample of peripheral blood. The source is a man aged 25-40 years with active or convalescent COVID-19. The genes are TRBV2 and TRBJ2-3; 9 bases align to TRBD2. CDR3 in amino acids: CALEQGRGGPDTQYF. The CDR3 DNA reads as TGTGCCCTAGAACAGGGGCGGGGGGGCCCCGATACGCAGTATTTT. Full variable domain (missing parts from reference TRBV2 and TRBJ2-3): EPEVTQTPSHQVTQMGQEVILRCVPISNHLYFYWYRQILGQKVEFLVSFYNNEISEKSEIFDDQFSVERPDGSNFTLKIRSTKLEDSAMYFCALEQGRGGPDTQYFGPGTRLTVL.